Included here is one T cell receptor (beta chain) sequence, with context. Its cognate antigen is unknown. The primer mix had 60 Vbeta and 13 Jbeta primers. Sequencing used immunoSEQ multiplex PCR; TCRdb keeps in-frame clones, though not all of them. The sample lists around 150,000 clones; approximately 80% were seen once. The source of the sample is a study of cytomegalovirus exposure and HLA in healthy donors. General study results and limits: Testing in vitro showed three CMV-associated chains specific for CMV antigens. Reported findings show TCR beta sequences accurately forecast HLA-A and HLA-B alleles in most subjects. Later on, a genetic analysis was performed. It linked a missense variant in DCLRE1C with V- and J-gene trimming of TCR beta.

This clonotype was obtained from a female donor in good health and CMV-seropositive. The specimen sequenced was PBMCs.

CDR3 DNA sequence: TGTGCCAGCAGCTTATCGAGCGGGGGTCTGGGTGAGCAGTTCTTC. Translating gives CASSLSSGGLGEQFF. The genes are TRBV7-2 and TRBJ2-1, with 8 bases matching TRBD2. The germline CDR1 and CDR2 sequences are SGHTA and FQGNSA. Trimming at V came to 2 bases and at J to 9 bases, leaving 9 bases not matched to a gene. The CDR3 covers 15 residues.